These T cell receptor beta chains were read from a single sample in a study of T cells in Graves' hyperthyroidism and ophthalmopathy. TCRdb re-analysed the multiplex PCR reads in MiXCR, keeping a single row per CDR3 protein. Here the sample spans about 340,000 distinct CDR3 sequences, roughly 23% being singletons. Input material: blood. The receptors here all came from a woman in her forties or fifties with Graves' hyperthyroidism. Each CDR3 is given with its conserved first and last residue. A D gene is named only where the DNA matches it firmly. The size field is filled for only some rows; it gives once, few, many or a size class.

V,J,D,size,CDR3,DNA
TRBV11-2,TRBJ2-1,-,many,CASSSLYSNEQFF,TGTGCCAGCAGCTCACTATACTCCAATGAGCAGTTCTTC
TRBV12-3/TRBV12-4,TRBJ2-7,TRBD1,many,CASSLTGTGSLKVDEQYF,TGTGCCAGCAGTTTAACCGGGACAGGGTCCCTCAAAGTCGACGAGCAGTACTTC
TRBV3-1,TRBJ2-7,TRBD1,many,CASSRIQGAYEQYF,TGTGCCAGCAGCCGAATTCAGGGGGCCTACGAGCAGTACTTC
TRBV5-1,TRBJ1-1,-,many,CASSAAGAYNTEAFF,TGCGCCAGCAGCGCGGCGGGGGCCTACAACACTGAAGCTTTCTTT
TRBV11-3,TRBJ2-7,TRBD2,-,CASSLTSGAYEQYF,TGTGCCAGCAGCTTAACTAGCGGGGCCTACGAGCAGTACTTC
TRBV7-3,TRBJ2-3,-,few,CASSLLQADTQYF,TGTGCCAGCAGCTTATTGCAGGCAGATACGCAGTATTTT
TRBV28,TRBJ1-2,TRBD1,-,CASFLRDSLANYGYTF,TGTGCCAGCTTTCTCCGGGACAGCCTAGCTAACTATGGCTACACCTTC
TRBV20-1,TRBJ2-1,TRBD2,-,CSASPGLAGANEQFF,TGCAGTGCTAGCCCGGGACTAGCGGGAGCTAATGAGCAGTTCTTC
TRBV27,TRBJ2-2,TRBD2,many,CASSLTSGSAGELFF,TGTGCCAGCAGCTTGACTAGCGGGAGTGCCGGGGAGCTGTTTTTT
TRBV5-1,TRBJ2-5,TRBD2,-,CASSLSAGGETQYF,TGCGCCAGCAGCTTGTCGGCGGGAGGGGAGACCCAGTACTTC
TRBV5-1,TRBJ2-3,-,few,CASSTDSRLGTDTQYF,TGCGCCAGCAGCACGGACAGCCGTCTTGGAACAGATACGCAGTATTTT
TRBV4-2,TRBJ2-2,-,-,CASSLLPGNTGELFF,TGTGCCAGCAGCCTGCTCCCAGGAAACACCGGGGAGCTGTTTTTT
TRBV2,TRBJ1-1,-,many,CASMDSRGMTEAFF,TGTGCCAGCATGGACAGTAGGGGAATGACTGAAGCTTTCTTT
TRBV5-5,TRBJ1-1,-,many,CASSLAGVSTEAFF,TGTGCCAGCAGCTTGGCAGGTGTAAGTACTGAAGCTTTCTTT
TRBV28,TRBJ2-3,-,many,CASIFDLTDTQYF,TGTGCCAGCATCTTCGACCTCACAGATACGCAGTATTTT
TRBV20-1,TRBJ2-5,-,many,CSARGQGGETQYF,TGCAGTGCTAGAGGGCAGGGTGGAGAGACCCAGTACTTC
TRBV12-3/TRBV12-4,TRBJ1-1,-,-,CASSLGGYAEAFF,TGTGCCAGCAGTTTAGGGGGTTATGCTGAAGCTTTCTTT